This T cell receptor beta chain came from a study of blood T cell repertoires in COVID-19. Across the whole study: Samples of COVID-19 (acute and convalescent) were obtained from the United States, Italy and Spain. PBMCs, B-cell-depleted T cells, or T cells were the source of the cDNA or gDNA that made up the material.

The CDR3 contains 20 residues. Germline values: CDR1 MNHNS, CDR2 SASEGT. V lost 2 bases and J lost 0; bases outside the gene matches: 12. This clone was seen a few times. Original processing methods: Estimates of nucleated cell counts were drawn from the amplification of reference gene primers. Some clones are missing from TCRdb's copy, which holds only in-frame ones; the method was immunoSEQ multiplex PCR. D and trimming come from the DNA, and the V and J calls and clone size come from that table. Here the sample spans 40,000 to 60,000 clones, 86% being singletons. Sequenced sample: peripheral blood. The V gene is TRBV6-1, the J gene TRBJ2-4, with 11 bases aligning to TRBD2. This TCR was recovered from a human donor in a cohort sampled during active COVID-19. As DNA, the CDR3 is TGTGCCAGCAGTGAAATCAACGTAGCGGGAGGGCTGAAAGCCAAAAACATTCAGTACTTC. Translation gives CASSEINVAGGLKAKNIQYF.